The sequence of this TCR beta chain was determined in a study of T-cell memory formation after mild COVID-19. Findings of the study overall: Whether day 37 second-wave clones are SARS-CoV-2-specific was not confirmed. In pre-infection memory, a portion of responding clones appeared, which suggested that cross-reactive memory joined.

Libraries for TCRalpha and TCRbeta carried sample barcodes and unique molecular identifiers via 5'RACE. Via MiXCR, TCRdb re-called the 5' RACE reads, giving one row per CDR3 protein. The repertoire holds a few hundred thousand distinct CDR3 sequences, over 15% seen once, with more than 20% in the top ten. This clonotype has more than one count but fewer than ten. Its matching antigen is unknown. The CDR3 extends over 15 amino acids. The junction had 7 bases not matched to a gene; V was cut back by 0 bases and J by 7 bases. The V gene's germline CDR1 is SGHRS and CDR2 YFSETQ. Sequenced sample: PBMCs or a T cell subset sorted from them (not recorded which). The clonotype originates from a man between 18 and 29 years old who had mild COVID-19 (a few samples of this study predate the infection). Cell type and time point are not known. The rearrangement uses TRBV5-1 and TRBJ2-3, with 8 positions matching TRBD2. The CDR3 reads CASSLERGGLYTQYF. CDR3 sequence (DNA): TGCGCCAGCAGCTTGGAACGGGGGGGCCTGTATACGCAGTATTTT.